Each of the 23 T cell receptor beta chains below was sequenced from the same sample in a study of CD8+ T cells in alopecia areata. Isolated RNA was reverse transcribed into cDNA used as the sequencing template. The data were produced by immunoSEQ multiplex PCR, yet TCRdb's version contains in-frame clones alone and is incomplete. Of around 140,000 clones in the sample, around 51% were seen once. Sequencing used CD4+ T cells sorted from blood, obtained at week 0. The receptor set was obtained from a human donor with alopecia areata.

The V gene is TRBV7-3, the J gene TRBJ2-5, with D possibly TRBD2 on 5 matching bases. The germline CDR1 and CDR2 sequences are SGHTA and FQGTGA. This CDR3 contains 13 residues. Trimming stripped 2 bases from V and 7 bases from J, with 11 bases between. The CDR3 DNA reads as TGTGCCAGCAGCTTAGAGCGGAGTGGGACCCAGTACTTC. Translation: CASSLERSGTQYF.

The chain couples TRBV29-1 to TRBJ2-2; possibly TRBD1 for D (6 bases). Germline CDR1 reads SQVTM; CDR2 reads ANQGSEA. Trimming took off 5 bases at V and 6 bases at J, with 19 bases between the two ends. This CDR3 is built from 15 residues. CDR3 protein: CSVLQGMVLSGELFF. CDR3 bases: TGCAGCGTTCTTCAGGGGATGGTTCTTTCCGGGGAGCTGTTTTTT.

This clone was seen more than once but under ten times. The J gene is TRBJ2-7, the V gene TRBV30, with 10 bases matching TRBD2. The CDR3 is 14 residues long. The germline V gene encodes CDR1 GTSNPN and CDR2 SVGIG (reference sequence). The J segment lost 4 bases and the V segment lost 2 bases, leaving 5 bases of the junction unmatched. The CDR3 region is CAWSPGLAAYEQYF. CDR3 in DNA: TGTGCCTGGAGTCCCGGACTAGCGGCTTACGAGCAGTACTTC.

This chain links TRBV29-1 with TRBJ2-7; unclear D gene. Germline CDR1 and CDR2: SQVTM and ANQGSEA. There are 13 residues in the CDR3. Trimming took off 5 bases at V and 4 bases at J, with 15 bases between the two ends. The CDR3 DNA follows: TGCAGCGTTTCCTCCAATCTCCTGTACGAGCAGTACTTC. The encoded protein is CSVSSNLLYEQYF.

This chain links TRBV29-1 with TRBJ1-4, with D possibly matching TRBD1 (5 bases). Trimming stripped 7 bases from V and 9 bases from J, with 18 bases between. The CDR3 has 13 amino acids. The germline V gene encodes CDR1 SQVTM and CDR2 ANQGSEA. The CDR3 reads CSAMGGYSQKLFF. The CDR3 coding sequence is TGCAGCGCCATGGGGGGATATTCTCAAAAACTGTTTTTT.

The genes are TRBV5-1 and TRBJ2-7; D possibly corresponds to TRBD1 (5 bases). Deletions cut 0 bases from V and 0 bases from J, with 7 bases between. This CDR3 is 14 amino acids long. Looked up from germline, CDR1 is SGHRS and CDR2 is YFSETQ. The CDR3 sequence is CASSLVQGSYEQYF. The CDR3, as DNA: TGCGCCAGCAGCTTGGTCCAGGGCTCCTACGAGCAGTACTTC. Full variable domain (missing parts from reference TRBV5-1 and TRBJ2-7): KAGVTQTPRYLIKTRGQQVTLSCSPISGHRSVSWYQQTPGQGLQFLFEYFSETQRNKGNFPGRFSGRQFSNSRSEMNVSTLELGDSALYLCASSLVQGSYEQYFGPGTRLTVT.

V is TRBV29-1 and J is TRBJ2-1, with 7 bases that match TRBD2. The trim removed 5 bases at V and 0 bases at J, leaving 19 bases unmatched. Germline V gene lookup returns CDR1 SQVTM and CDR2 ANQGSEA. The CDR3 is 19 amino acids. The CDR3 here is CSVTPGGRARRSSYNEQFF. For the CDR3, the DNA is TGCAGCGTTACCCCCGGGGGGAGGGCCCGACGGAGCTCCTACAATGAGCAGTTCTTC.

This clone turned up a few times. V gene TRBV6-1 combines with J gene TRBJ2-1, with 7 bases fitting TRBD2. Germline-derived CDR1 and CDR2 are MNHNS and SASEGT. CDR3 length: 15 amino acids. V gave up 8 bases and J gave up 3 bases; unmatched junction bases: 10. The CDR3: CASGPSGTIYNEQFF. CDR3 coding DNA: TGTGCCAGCGGCCCCAGCGGGACTATCTACAATGAGCAGTTCTTC.

This rearrangement joins TRBV28 to TRBJ2-5, with D hard to call. This CDR3 contains 13 residues. Germline CDR1 MDHEN, CDR2 SYDVKM. V gave up 6 bases and J gave up 4 bases, with 12 bases separating them. The DNA for the CDR3 is TGTGCCAGCAGGGAACAAGGAAGAGAGACCCAGTACTTC. As protein: CASREQGRETQYF.

This clone was seen a handful of times. V and J are TRBV6-5 and TRBJ2-1; 8 bases are a match to TRBD2. Germline lookup yields CDR1 MNHEY and CDR2 SVGAGI. The V and J ends lost 0 bases and 9 bases, in that order; junction bases with no gene match: 10. The CDR3 sequence is 16 residues long. CDR3 sequence: CASSYSTGTAGVEQFF. Here the CDR3 DNA reads TGTGCCAGCAGTTACTCGACGGGCACAGCGGGGGTTGAGCAGTTCTTC.

This clone was observed a handful of times. J is TRBJ2-1 and V is TRBV29-1; tentative D call: TRBD2 (5 bases). V was pared by 4 bases and J by 5 bases, with 12 bases between. Looked up from germline, CDR1 is SQVTM and CDR2 is ANQGSEA. This CDR3 has 13 residues. The CDR3 spells CSVVSRLHNEQFF. The CDR3 DNA is TGCAGCGTTGTTAGTCGACTACACAATGAGCAGTTCTTC.

The chain couples TRBV29-1 to TRBJ2-1; TRBD1 aligns across 11 bases. CDR3 length: 13 amino acids. CDR1 and CDR2 (germline): SQVTM, ANQGSEA. V gave up 2 bases and J gave up 9 bases; unmatched junction bases: 3. CDR3 sequence: CSVEKDRGPEQFF. In DNA form, the CDR3 reads TGCAGCGTTGAAAAGGACAGGGGGCCTGAGCAGTTCTTC.

This clone was counted a few times. The genes are TRBV29-1 and TRBJ1-4; 7 bases are shared with TRBD1. V shed 5 bases, J shed 2 bases, and the junction held 5 bases outside the gene matches. Germline V CDR1 and CDR2: SQVTM, ANQGSEA. This CDR3 region has 14 residues. CDR3 DNA: TGCAGCGTTCTACAGGGGTTCACTAATGAAAAACTGTTTTTT. It translates to CSVLQGFTNEKLFF.

To note about this clone: Other DNA sequences in this specimen translate into the identical CDR3. The chain couples TRBV4-2 to TRBJ1-2; D uncertain. The V end lost 2 bases, the J end lost 2 bases, and 3 bases lay between the germline ends. This CDR3 has 12 residues. Germline-derived CDR1 and CDR2 are LGHNA and YNFKEQ. CDR3 region: CASSQSNYGYTF. CDR3 coding DNA: TGTGCCAGCAGCCAAAGCAACTATGGCTACACCTTC.

This clone was seen only a few times. V is TRBV7-2 and J is TRBJ1-3; D is ambiguous. This CDR3 has 13 residues. Germline CDR1 SGHTA, CDR2 FQGNSA. Trimming took 2 bases from V and 4 from J, leaving 6 bases between them. The CDR3 loop is CASSLTRGNTIYF. CDR3 DNA: TGTGCCAGCAGCTTAACCCGAGGAAACACCATATATTTT.

This clone was seen a few times. This rearrangement joins TRBV5-1 to TRBJ1-1, with TRBD1 identical over 9 bases. In germline, CDR1 is SGHRS, CDR2 YFSETQ. The CDR3 has 14 amino acids. Trimming removed 4 bases from V and 3 bases from J; junction bases left unmatched: 4. The CDR3 protein is CASSNRGPDTEAFF. Written as DNA, the CDR3 is TGCGCCAGCAGCAACAGGGGGCCCGACACTGAAGCTTTCTTT.

The rearrangement joins TRBV10-1 to TRBJ2-2, with unresolved D. V lost 0 bases to trimming and J lost 7 bases, with 9 bases between them. The CDR3 is made up of 14 amino acids. The germline gives CDR1 WNHNN, CDR2 SYGVQD (reference sequence). CDR3 region: CASSESNLGGELFF. For the CDR3, the DNA is TGCGCCAGCAGTGAGTCGAACCTGGGCGGGGAGCTGTTTTTT.

The CDR3 DNA reads TGTGCCAGTGGCCTCCGGCCTAGCGGGAGCTGGGGGGACTACGAGCAGTACTTC. It is translated as CASGLRPSGSWGDYEQYF. The gene calls are TRBV19 and TRBJ2-7; 10 bases match TRBD2. CDR1 is LNHDA, CDR2 SQIVND, per germline (reference sequence). V lost 8 bases, J lost 3 bases, and 19 bases stayed unmatched. The CDR3 consists of 18 residues.

V gene TRBV25-1 combines with J gene TRBJ2-7; 8 bases are a match to TRBD1. The germline V gene encodes CDR1 MGHDK and CDR2 SYGVNS. V gave up 6 bases and J gave up 3 bases; unmatched junction bases: 1. The CDR3 is 12 residues long. The CDR3 region is CASRGQGYEQYF. Written as DNA, the CDR3 is TGTGCCAGCAGAGGACAGGGCTACGAGCAGTACTTC.

V is TRBV5-4 and J is TRBJ2-5; D might be TRBD2 (6 bases). Trimming left V 4 bases short and J 9 bases short, with 22 bases between. The CDR3 is made up of 15 amino acids. CDR1 and CDR2 (germline): SGHNT, YYREEE (reference sequence). The CDR3 spells CASSETRAFGLSQYF. DNA for the CDR3: TGTGCCAGCAGCGAGACTAGGGCCTTCGGGCTGTCCCAGTACTTC.

The chain carries TRBV9 and TRBJ1-1, with 9 bases fitting TRBD1. Germline CDR1 and CDR2: SGDLS and YYNGEE. The CDR3 covers 15 residues. V gave up 4 bases and J gave up 6 bases; unmatched junction bases: 10. The CDR3 sequence: CASSSTVTGGAEAFF. In nucleotides, the CDR3 is TGTGCCAGCAGCTCCACAGTGACAGGGGGAGCTGAAGCTTTCTTT.

The sample holds a few counts of this clone. The V gene is TRBV7-2, the J gene TRBJ1-1; D is perhaps TRBD1 (5 bases). The CDR3 is 14 residues long. The germline CDR1 and CDR2 sequences are SGHTA and FQGNSA. V lost 2 bases to trimming and J lost 3 bases, with 10 bases between them. CDR3 in DNA: TGTGCCAGCAGCTTAACGGGGGGAGACACTGAAGCTTTCTTT. Protein product: CASSLTGGDTEAFF.

The V call is TRBV7-6, the J call TRBJ2-1; D possibly corresponds to TRBD2 (5 bases). Deletions cut 5 bases from V and 1 base from J, with 12 bases between. Germline V CDR1 and CDR2: SGHVS, FNYEAQ. This CDR3 region has 15 residues. The CDR3 here is CASSQRLVSYNEQFF. The DNA of the CDR3 is TGTGCCAGCAGCCAGCGGCTAGTTTCCTACAATGAGCAGTTCTTC.